This TCR beta chain was obtained from a study of blood T cell repertoires in COVID-19. Across the study: In each case, the material was cDNA or gDNA derived from T cells, B-cell-depleted T cells, or PBMCs.

CDR3 length: 17 residues. V lost 7 bases and J lost 5; bases outside the gene matches: 17. Germline CDR1 LNHDA, CDR2 SQIVND (reference sequence). Clones were read by immunoSEQ multiplex PCR, and TCRdb kept only the in-frame ones, dropping some. The data contain approximately 460,000 clones, 89% of them singletons. The Seattle patients, enrolled during active infection, were followed longitudinally. Sequencing was done on a sample of peripheral blood. V gene TRBV19 combines with J gene TRBJ2-1; 7 bases map to TRBD2. This TCR was recovered from a man aged 18 to 29 with COVID-19, enrolled during active disease. The CDR3: CASKREAAGFQNNEQFF. The CDR3 DNA reads as TGTGCCAGTAAAAGGGAGGCAGCGGGGTTTCAAAACAATGAGCAGTTCTTC.